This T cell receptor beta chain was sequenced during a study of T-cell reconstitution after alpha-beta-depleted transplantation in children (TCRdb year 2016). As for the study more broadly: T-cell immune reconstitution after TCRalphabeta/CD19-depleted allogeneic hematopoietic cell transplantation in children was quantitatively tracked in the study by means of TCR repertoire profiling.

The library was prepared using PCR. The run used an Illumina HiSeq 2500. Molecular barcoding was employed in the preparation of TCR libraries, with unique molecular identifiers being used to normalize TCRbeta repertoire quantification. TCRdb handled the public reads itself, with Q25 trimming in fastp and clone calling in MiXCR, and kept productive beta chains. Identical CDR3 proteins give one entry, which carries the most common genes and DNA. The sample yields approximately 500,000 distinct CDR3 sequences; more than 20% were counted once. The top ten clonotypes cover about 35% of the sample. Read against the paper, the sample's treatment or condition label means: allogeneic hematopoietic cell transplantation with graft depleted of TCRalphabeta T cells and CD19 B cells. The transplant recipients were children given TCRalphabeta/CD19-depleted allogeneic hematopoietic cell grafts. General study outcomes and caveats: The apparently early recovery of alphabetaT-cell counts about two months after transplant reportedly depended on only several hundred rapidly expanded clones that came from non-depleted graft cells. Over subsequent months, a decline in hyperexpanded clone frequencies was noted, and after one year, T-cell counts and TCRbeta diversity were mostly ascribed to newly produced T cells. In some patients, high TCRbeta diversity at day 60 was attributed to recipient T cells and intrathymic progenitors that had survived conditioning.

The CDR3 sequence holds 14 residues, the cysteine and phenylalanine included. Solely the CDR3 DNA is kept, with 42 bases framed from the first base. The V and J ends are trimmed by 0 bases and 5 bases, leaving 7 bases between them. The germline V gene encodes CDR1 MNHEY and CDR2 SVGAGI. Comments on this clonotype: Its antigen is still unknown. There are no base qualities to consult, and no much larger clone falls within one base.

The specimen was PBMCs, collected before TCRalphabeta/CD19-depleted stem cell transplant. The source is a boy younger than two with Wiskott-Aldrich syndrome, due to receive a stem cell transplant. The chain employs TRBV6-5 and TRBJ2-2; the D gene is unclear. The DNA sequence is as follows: TGTGCCAGCAGTTACTCTGCGGAGACCGGGGAGCTGTTTTTT. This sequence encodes CASSYSAETGELFF.